This record concerns one TCR beta chain sequence. TCRdb keeps only in-frame clones here, not all; method: immunoSEQ multiplex PCR. The profile shows under 300,000 clones, 88% of them singletons. Living in roughly 25 US areas, the participants were between roughly 18 and 90 years of age. This entry comes from a study of blood T cell repertoires in COVID-19. CDR1 is LNHNV and CDR2 is YYDKDF in the germline V gene (reference sequence). This CDR3 comprises 13 residues. Trimming removed 1 base from V and 8 bases from J, with 8 bases in between. The V call is TRBV15, the J call TRBJ1-4; D unresolved. Sequenced: PBMCs or T cells enriched from blood (not recorded which). This sequence was found in a woman aged 40 to 50 with acute COVID-19. The CDR3 loop reads CATSRVGEEKLFF. CDR3 sequence (DNA): TGTGCCACCAGCAGAGTCGGGGAGGAAAAACTGTTTTTT.